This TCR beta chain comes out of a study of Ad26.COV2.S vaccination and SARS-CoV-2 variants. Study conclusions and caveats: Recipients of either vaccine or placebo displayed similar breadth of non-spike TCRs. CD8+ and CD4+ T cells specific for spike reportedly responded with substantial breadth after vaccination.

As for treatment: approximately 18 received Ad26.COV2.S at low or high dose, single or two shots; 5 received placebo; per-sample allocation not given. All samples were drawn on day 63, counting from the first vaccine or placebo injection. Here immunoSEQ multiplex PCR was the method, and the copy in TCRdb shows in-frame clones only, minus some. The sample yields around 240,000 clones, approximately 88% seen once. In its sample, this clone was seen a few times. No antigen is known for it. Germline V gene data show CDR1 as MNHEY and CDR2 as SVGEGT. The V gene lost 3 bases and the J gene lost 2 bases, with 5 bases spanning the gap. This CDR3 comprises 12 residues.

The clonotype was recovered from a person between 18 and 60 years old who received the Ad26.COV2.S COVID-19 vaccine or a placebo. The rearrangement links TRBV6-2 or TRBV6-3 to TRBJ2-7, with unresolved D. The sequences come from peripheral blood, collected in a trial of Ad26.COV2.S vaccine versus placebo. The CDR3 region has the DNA TGTGCCAGCAGTTATCACCCCTACGAGCAGTACTTC. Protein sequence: CASSYHPYEQYF.